The T cell receptor (beta chain) described here comes from a study of shared clonotypes between healthy human individuals. Findings and caveats of the study: A few donors showed sharing of approximately 5% of naive CD4 clonotypes.

Notes on this clone: What it binds is not known.

Researchers ran the assay at a deep level. About 33,000 T cell genomes (around 200 ng DNA) went into each sorted-subset replicate. Using immunoSEQ multiplex PCR, the repertoire was profiled, and TCRdb retains in-frame clones only, with some absent. This table has just over 2,000,000 clones, roughly 94% appearing once. Trimming took off 7 bases at V and 0 bases at J, with 16 bases between the two ends. This CDR3 is 16 amino acids long. CDR1 is MNHNY and CDR2 is SVGAGI in the germline V gene (reference sequence). The chain links TRBV6-6 to TRBJ1-5, with D unresolved. Sequences were obtained from naive CD4+ T cells sorted from blood. Specified subset: CD45RA+ positively selected. The TCR was taken from a man younger than 30 in good health. The CDR3 region is CASMGTAGISNQPQHF. DNA of the CDR3: TGTGCCAGCATGGGAACAGCCGGGATTAGCAATCAGCCCCAGCATTTT.